These T cell receptor beta chains were read from a single sample in a study of blood T cell repertoires in COVID-19. Clones were sequenced by immunoSEQ multiplex PCR, and TCRdb holds only the in-frame ones, with some missing. The sample records 300,000 to 450,000 clones, roughly nine tenths being singletons. Sequenced sample: PBMCs or T cells enriched from blood (not recorded which). The source of these receptors is a man aged 18 to 30 who had recovered from COVID-19. Each CDR3 is given with its conserved first and last residue.

j_call	v_call	cdr3_aa
TRBJ1-6	TRBV4-1	CASSQAQNSYNSPLHF
TRBJ2-7	TRBV6-5	CASEEGGPVNEQYF
TRBJ1-2	TRBV5-1	CASSFLFGTGGIGYTF
TRBJ1-1	TRBV30	CAWSVQSTEAFF
TRBJ1-5	TRBV18	CASSPQGFSGGDRNQPQHF
TRBJ1-5	TRBV19	CASSIAGRGLEQAVFQPQHF
TRBJ2-1	TRBV28	CASSSTPGTGRVPYNEQFF
TRBJ1-1	TRBV11-3	CASSRDAKANTEAFF
TRBJ1-2	TRBV11-2	CASSLVGTANYGYTF
TRBJ2-3	TRBV6-1	CASRELAGDTDTQYF
TRBJ1-1	TRBV5-4	CASSPQAAMNTEAFF
TRBJ1-2	TRBV4-2	CASSSGQSASGYTF
TRBJ2-1	TRBV19	CASERLAGGSSYNEQFF
TRBJ1-5	TRBV5-1	CASSPDGGNQPQHF
TRBJ1-2	TRBV28	CASSLGQTYNYGYTF
TRBJ2-1	TRBV7-9	CASSLGPGTGNLNEQFF
TRBJ2-1	TRBV4-2	CASSQDRRGGAYEQFF
TRBJ2-7	TRBV18	CASSPGQGVPSSYEQYF
TRBJ2-2	TRBV25-1	CASNRNTGELFF
TRBJ2-5	TRBV9	CASSVRTGGVGETQYF
TRBJ2-5	TRBV7-8	CASSLTRRPTERQETQYF
TRBJ1-5	TRBV19	CASSNRRDRRDQPQHF
TRBJ1-1	TRBV12-5	CASGLGNTEAFF
TRBJ2-7	TRBV5-1	CASSSSGGLSYEQYF
TRBJ2-7	TRBV19	CASSPSSGGYEQYF
TRBJ2-1	TRBV9	CASSVVPGRTGSYNEQFF
TRBJ2-1	TRBV29-1	CSASWQDSYNEQFF
TRBJ1-3	TRBV5-1	CASSLDGGSGNTIYF
TRBJ1-6	TRBV28	CASSLRVQSLHF